The present TCR beta chain was sequenced within a study of blood T cell repertoires in COVID-19. Across the study: Collection of acute and convalescent COVID-19 samples took place in the United States, Italy and Spain. From T cells, B-cell-depleted T cells, or PBMCs came the material, which was cDNA or gDNA.

The CDR3 sequence is 17 residues long. After removal of 3 bases from V and 4 bases from J, the junction contained 10 bases not matched to a gene. Germline CDR1 reads WSHSY; CDR2 reads SAAADI. Under the authors' procedure: Scientists estimated how many nucleated cells there were by amplifying reference gene primers. The assay was immunoSEQ multiplex PCR, and TCRdb's table has in-frame clones only and misses some. That table gives V, J and clone size, and the DNA gave D and trimming. The sample carries some 35,000 clones, approximately 80% recorded once. Sequencing input: peripheral blood. This rearrangement joins TRBV10-2 to TRBJ2-5; 11 bases line up with TRBD2. The clonotype comes from a man older than 75 with acute or convalescent COVID-19. CDR3 in DNA: TGCGCCAGCAGTGAAAGTAGCGGGGGGGCCTGGGGAGAGACCCAGTACTTC. It encodes CASSESSGGAWGETQYF.